The following is a T cell receptor beta chain sequence with its context. Its antigen remains unidentified. The PCR had 60 Vbeta and 13 Jbeta primers. The repertoire was sequenced with immunoSEQ multiplex PCR; TCRdb's copy has only in-frame clones and lacks some. The sample holds tens of thousands of clones; 55% to 80% are singletons and the top ten take roughly 22%. This entry is derived from a study of cytomegalovirus exposure and HLA in healthy donors. Study outcomes and limitations: An Asian-associated ancestry cluster reportedly showed fewer N-insertions than the roughly 670-donor mean in a later analysis. Researchers counted around 180 TCR beta chains as cytomegalovirus-associated.

CDR3 size: 15 residues. The junction had 4 bases not matched to a gene; V was cut back by 6 bases and J by 0 bases. Germline CDR1 is MNHEY and CDR2 is SVGAGI. V usage is TRBV6-5 and J usage is TRBJ2-1; 8 nucleotides line up with TRBD2. This TCR derives from a woman aged 45-60 years in good health and CMV-seropositive. Material: PBMCs. The CDR3 DNA follows: TGTGCCAGCAGGGTAGCGGGATCCTCCTACAATGAGCAGTTCTTC. This sequence encodes CASRVAGSSYNEQFF.